This section outlines one TCR beta chain sequence together with its context. Which antigen it targets is not known. The record has no base qualities; no much larger clone is one base away. CDR1 LGHNA and CDR2 YSLEER are derived from the germline V gene. Trimming accounts for 1 base at V and 0 bases at J, while the number of junction bases matched to no gene is 3. Reading from cysteine to phenylalanine, the CDR3 counts 16 amino acids. Only the CDR3 region is kept as DNA, spanning 48 bases read in frame from base 1. Each donor gave one peripheral blood draw, about 110 mL on average, collected into heparinised tubes. A BD FACSAria II was used to sort naive, central memory, regulatory and stem cell-like memory CD4+ T cells with a panel that included CD45RO, CCR7, CD25, CD127, CD95 and CD27. A purity above 95% was achieved for all sorted populations. PBMCs were separated immediately by Lymphoprep density gradient centrifugation and were stained directly, without being cultured. So that batch effects would be minimized, each experiment stained and sorted samples in pairs, pairing one healthy donor with one patient.

The sample comes from a study of beta chain features in type 1 diabetes (dated by TCRdb to between 2018 and 2020). In terms of the full investigation: Mean age, gender distribution, total cell number and subset yield were not different between patients and healthy donors. The study compared TCRB repertoires of sorted circulating CD4+ T cell subsets between recently diagnosed type 1 diabetes patients and matched healthy donors. A total of roughly 100 million sorted cells were examined across all samples, and the number of cells per subset was strongly correlated with RNA yield. Regulatory and stem cell-like memory subsets were obtained from only 8 patients and roughly eight healthy donors, while naive and central memory subsets were obtained from all 30 or so donors.

The High Capacity cDNA Reverse Transcription Kit was used to reverse transcribe all of the isolated RNA, meaning that expressed TCRB transcripts were what got sequenced. Deep immunoSEQ sequencing was applied to naive, central memory and regulatory T cell samples, giving an average of roughly 3.6 million total reads per sample. Sorted cells were lysed in RLT buffer, and RNA was extracted using DNase-treated RNeasy Micro or Mini kits according to cell number. Each cell subset was processed on its own to prevent cross-contamination, while patient and healthy donor samples were processed together. TCRB sequences were amplified from cDNA with the immunoSEQ multiplex PCR, producing 87-bp fragments spanning the CDR3 region. Amplicons were sequenced on the Illumina HiSeq platform. Per the original workflow: PCR bias was corrected computationally using synthetic template baselines, and reads within Hamming distance 2 were collapsed, with unmergeable singletons discarded. Reads were aligned to IMGT to assign V, D and J genes, CDR3 length, and insertions or deletions at six rearrangement sites. Within each subset, clonotype counts were normalized to the number of sorted cells before true diversity and Gini coefficients were calculated with the tcR R package. The overlap coefficient, calculated on TCRB nucleotide sequences, was used to measure repertoire sharing. Out-of-frame TCRB sequences from naive cells were analyzed to stand in for the pre-selection repertoire. The source is immuneACCESS, and TCRdb retained only in-frame sequences with V and J called. Part of the clones is not carried over; for the studies checked, unresolved V genes explain less than half of this, and the remainder is unexplained. V, J and clone size are those of that table, while D and trimming were read from the DNA. The sample includes hundreds of thousands of clones, with less than 20% observed a single time. The ten largest account for around 0.1% of the sample.

Findings and caveats that apply to the study as a whole: Naive, central memory and regulatory TCRB repertoires appeared to be more similar among patients than among healthy donors. Because cDNA rather than genomic DNA was sequenced, highly expressing activated cells could have been over-represented, although no difference in activation and CD3 levels was found between groups. PCR might favor shorter templates, but patient and control samples were amplified and corrected together, so any skew would affect both groups equally. A moderate but significant shortening of TCRB CDR3 length was observed in type 1 diabetes patients in all four CD4+ subsets. Fewer insertions and more nucleotide deletions at VDJ recombination sites were observed in patients with type 1 diabetes, implying thymic rearrangement abnormalities. Because small numbers of individuals were included in the HLA sub-analyses, any influence of HLA type on TCRB rearrangement was left unresolved.

The V gene is TRBV4-3 and the J gene is TRBJ2-7; TRBD1 lines up with 10 middle nucleotides. This TCR derives from a man between 18 and 29 years old in good health. The source material was naive CD4+ T cells from blood. The label giving this sample's cell subset or site can be read as: true naive CD4+ T cells. The CDR3 protein sequence reads: CASSQGWTGGSYEQYF. At the DNA level, the sequence is TGCGCCAGCAGCCAAGGATGGACAGGGGGCTCCTACGAGCAGTACTTC.